Listed below are T cell receptor beta chains from one sample, sequenced in a study of blood T cell repertoires in COVID-19. The assay was immunoSEQ multiplex PCR, and TCRdb's table has in-frame clones only and misses some. The data contain about 480,000 clones, approximately 88% of them singletons. Material: PBMCs or T cells enriched from blood (not recorded which). All receptors come from a woman in her thirties or forties who had recovered from COVID-19. Both conserved end residues are part of each CDR3. D genes are given only for firm matches. For some rows the clone size is stated as once, few or many, or as a class when expanded; others skip it.

D: NA
size: NA
V: TRBV6-2/TRBV6-3
length: 13
J: TRBJ1-5
CDR3: CASSLGANQPQHF
DNA: TGTGCCAGCAGTTTGGGAGCCAATCAGCCCCAGCATTTT

D: NA
size: few
V: TRBV28
length: 16
J: TRBJ1-4
CDR3: CASSLKGRVRAEKLFF
DNA: TGTGCCAGCAGTTTAAAGGGGCGAGTTAGAGCTGAAAAACTGTTTTTT

D: TRBD2
size: NA
V: TRBV10-3
length: 19
J: TRBJ2-5
CDR3: CAISESSVEYGRAVETQYF
DNA: TGTGCCATCAGTGAGTCGAGCGTTGAATACGGGAGGGCCGTTGAGACCCAGTACTTC

D: TRBD2
size: NA
V: TRBV5-1
length: 15
J: TRBJ2-1
CDR3: CASSSSGSSYNEQFF
DNA: TGCGCCAGCAGCAGTAGCGGGAGCTCCTACAATGAGCAGTTCTTC

D: NA
size: NA
V: TRBV18
length: 13
J: TRBJ2-7
CDR3: CASSPVQGHEQYF
DNA: TGTGCCAGCTCACCGGTCCAGGGCCACGAGCAGTACTTC

D: TRBD2
size: NA
V: TRBV4-2
length: 15
J: TRBJ2-7
CDR3: CASSQETSGYYEQYF
DNA: TGTGCCAGCAGCCAAGAGACTAGCGGATACTACGAGCAGTACTTC

D: TRBD1
size: few
V: TRBV11-2
length: 15
J: TRBJ1-4
CDR3: CASSSPGQGGEKLFF
DNA: TGTGCCAGCAGCAGTCCGGGACAGGGAGGGGAAAAACTGTTTTTT

D: NA
size: NA
V: TRBV6-5
length: 12
J: TRBJ1-1
CDR3: CASSYIGAEAFF
DNA: TGTGCCAGCAGTTACATAGGGGCGGAAGCTTTCTTT

D: TRBD2
size: NA
V: TRBV5-1
length: 15
J: TRBJ2-5
CDR3: CASSGGTSVRETQYF
DNA: TGCGCCAGCAGCGGGGGGACTAGCGTGAGAGAGACCCAGTACTTC

D: NA
size: NA
V: TRBV5-5
length: 13
J: TRBJ2-7
CDR3: CASSLTISYEQYF
DNA: TGTGCCAGCAGCTTGACAATATCCTACGAGCAGTACTTC

D: TRBD1
size: NA
V: TRBV7-6
length: 13
J: TRBJ2-3
CDR3: CASTGGNTDTQYF
DNA: TGTGCCAGCACAGGGGGTAACACAGATACGCAGTATTTT

D: NA
size: NA
V: TRBV5-1
length: 12
J: TRBJ1-2
CDR3: CASSYDRGGYTF
DNA: TGCGCCAGCAGCTATGACCGGGGTGGCTACACCTTC

D: NA
size: NA
V: TRBV5-1
length: 11
J: TRBJ2-1
CDR3: CASSLGGEQFF
DNA: TGCGCCAGCAGCTTGGGCGGTGAGCAGTTCTTC

D: NA
size: NA
V: TRBV2
length: 16
J: TRBJ2-1
CDR3: CASKGQSLSSYNEQFF
DNA: TGTGCCAGCAAAGGACAGTCCCTGAGCTCCTACAATGAGCAGTTCTTC

D: TRBD2
size: NA
V: TRBV27
length: 15
J: TRBJ2-4
CDR3: CASRLARGAKNIQYF
DNA: TGTGCCAGCAGACTAGCGCGGGGGGCCAAAAACATTCAGTACTTC

D: TRBD2
size: NA
V: TRBV5-4
length: 11
J: TRBJ2-5
CDR3: CASSRGTTEYF
DNA: TGTGCCAGCAGCCGTGGGACTACGGAGTACTTC

D: TRBD1
size: NA
V: TRBV15
length: 15
J: TRBJ1-4
CDR3: CATSKRTGESEKLFF
DNA: TGTGCCACCAGCAAGCGGACAGGGGAGAGTGAAAAACTGTTTTTT

D: TRBD1
size: NA
V: TRBV27
length: 15
J: TRBJ1-2
CDR3: CASSLRDRGGYGYTF
DNA: TGTGCCAGCAGTCTCCGGGACAGGGGTGGTTATGGCTACACCTTC

D: TRBD2
size: once
V: TRBV5-1
length: 17
J: TRBJ2-1
CDR3: CASGQFGTTSGDNEQFF
DNA: TGCGCCAGCGGCCAGTTTGGGACCACTAGCGGGGACAATGAGCAGTTCTTC

D: TRBD1
size: NA
V: TRBV19
length: 14
J: TRBJ2-7
CDR3: CASGDRGRSYEQYF
DNA: TGTGCCAGTGGTGACAGGGGGCGTTCCTACGAGCAGTACTTC

D: NA
size: NA
V: TRBV28
length: 14
J: TRBJ2-1
CDR3: CASSLSLARDEQFF
DNA: TGTGCCAGCAGTTTAAGTCTAGCGAGGGATGAGCAGTTCTTC

D: NA
size: NA
V: TRBV29-1
length: 13
J: TRBJ2-1
CDR3: CSVELTDYNEQFF
DNA: TGCAGCGTTGAGTTGACAGACTACAATGAGCAGTTCTTC

D: TRBD2
size: NA
V: TRBV6-5
length: 15
J: TRBJ2-2
CDR3: CASRLPGLGYRELFF
DNA: TGTGCCAGCCGCCTACCGGGACTAGGGTACAGGGAGCTGTTTTTT

D: TRBD1
size: NA
V: TRBV6-2/TRBV6-3
length: 16
J: TRBJ1-5
CDR3: CASSHQDRASNQPQHF
DNA: TGTGCCAGCAGTCATCAGGACAGGGCTAGCAATCAGCCCCAGCATTTT

D: NA
size: NA
V: TRBV11-3
length: 14
J: TRBJ1-1
CDR3: CASSLAGADTEAFF
DNA: TGTGCCAGCAGCTTAGCAGGGGCGGACACTGAAGCTTTCTTT

D: NA
size: NA
V: TRBV19
length: 13
J: TRBJ1-2
CDR3: CASSIGQVYGYTF
DNA: TGTGCCAGTAGTATCGGCCAGGTGTATGGCTACACCTTC

D: TRBD1
size: NA
V: TRBV2
length: 14
J: TRBJ1-2
CDR3: CASSWTGVDYGYTF
DNA: TGTGCCAGCAGTTGGACAGGGGTAGACTATGGCTACACCTTC

D: TRBD1
size: NA
V: TRBV30
length: 14
J: TRBJ1-6
CDR3: CAWSRGQGHSPLHF
DNA: TGTGCCTGGAGCAGGGGACAGGGTCATTCACCCCTCCACTTT

D: NA
size: NA
V: TRBV6-6
length: 15
J: TRBJ1-5
CDR3: CASSSQGGGNQPQHF
DNA: TGTGCCAGCAGTTCCCAGGGCGGTGGCAATCAGCCCCAGCATTTT

D: NA
size: NA
V: TRBV11-3
length: 12
J: TRBJ1-1
CDR3: CASSLRNTEAFF
DNA: TGTGCCAGCAGTCTTCGGAACACTGAAGCTTTCTTT

D: TRBD1
size: NA
V: TRBV18
length: 14
J: TRBJ1-1
CDR3: CASSPQGARAEAFF
DNA: TGTGCCAGCTCACCACAGGGGGCAAGGGCTGAAGCTTTCTTT

D: NA
size: NA
V: TRBV30
length: 10
J: TRBJ1-2
CDR3: CAFYRDGYTF
DNA: TGTGCCTTCTACAGGGACGGCTACACCTTC

D: NA
size: NA
V: TRBV6-5
length: 13
J: TRBJ1-1
CDR3: CASSPGVNTEAFF
DNA: TGTGCCAGCAGTCCCGGGGTGAACACTGAAGCTTTCTTT

D: NA
size: NA
V: TRBV24-1
length: 16
J: TRBJ2-3
CDR3: CATSDARRGSTDTQYF
DNA: TGTGCCACCAGTGACGCCCGAAGGGGGAGCACAGATACGCAGTATTTT

D: TRBD1
size: NA
V: TRBV19
length: 15
J: TRBJ1-2
CDR3: CASSDPGQGALGYTF
DNA: TGTGCCAGTAGTGATCCGGGACAGGGGGCGTTAGGCTACACCTTC

D: TRBD1
size: NA
V: TRBV9
length: 16
J: TRBJ1-4
CDR3: CASSPQPGQINEKLFF
DNA: TGTGCCAGCAGCCCCCAACCGGGACAGATTAATGAAAAACTGTTTTTT

D: TRBD1
size: NA
V: TRBV7-9
length: 15
J: TRBJ1-4
CDR3: CASSFPQGAWEKLFF
DNA: TGTGCCAGCAGCTTCCCGCAGGGGGCGTGGGAAAAACTGTTTTTT

D: NA
size: NA
V: TRBV7-7
length: 11
J: TRBJ2-1
CDR3: CASSSGDEQFF
DNA: TGTGCCAGCAGCTCCGGGGATGAGCAGTTCTTC

D: NA
size: NA
V: TRBV12-3/TRBV12-4
length: 13
J: TRBJ2-1
CDR3: CASSLSQGDEQFF
DNA: TGTGCCAGCAGTCTTAGCCAGGGTGATGAGCAGTTCTTC

D: NA
size: NA
V: TRBV13
length: 14
J: TRBJ2-7
CDR3: CASSSFSGGYEQYF
DNA: TGTGCCAGCAGCTCCTTTAGCGGAGGCTACGAGCAGTACTTC

D: NA
size: NA
V: TRBV7-2
length: 14
J: TRBJ2-1
CDR3: CASTLWAQNNEQFF
DNA: TGTGCCAGTACCTTGTGGGCCCAAAACAATGAGCAGTTCTTC

D: NA
size: NA
V: TRBV12-3/TRBV12-4
length: 13
J: TRBJ1-5
CDR3: CASSQGTNQPQHF
DNA: TGTGCCAGCAGTCAGGGGACCAATCAGCCCCAGCATTTT

D: TRBD1
size: NA
V: TRBV7-9
length: 18
J: TRBJ1-1
CDR3: CASSSPARGQTMNTEAFF
DNA: TGTGCCAGCAGCTCACCCGCTCGGGGACAGACGATGAACACTGAAGCTTTCTTT

D: TRBD1
size: NA
V: TRBV19
length: 15
J: TRBJ1-2
CDR3: CASSRMGQGEDGYTF
DNA: TGTGCCAGTAGTAGAATGGGACAGGGTGAGGATGGCTACACCTTC

D: NA
size: once
V: TRBV19
length: 15
J: TRBJ2-3
CDR3: CASSIGAQYWDTQYF
DNA: TGTGCCAGTAGTATAGGGGCACAGTACTGGGATACGCAGTATTTT